This entry lists 30 T cell receptor beta chains sequenced from one sample in a study of cytomegalovirus exposure and HLA in healthy donors. Primers included in the PCR were 60 Vbeta and 13 Jbeta primers. Sequencing was performed with immunoSEQ multiplex PCR; in TCRdb, only in-frame clones are kept and a portion is missing. The sample has some 110,000 clones, 69% seen once; the top ten hold 3.2%. The specimen sequenced was PBMCs. The receptor set was obtained from a young man in good health and CMV-seronegative.

The chain combines TRBV13 with TRBJ2-5; 8 bases map to TRBD1. V gave up 1 base and J gave up 2 bases; unmatched junction bases: 9. CDR3 length: 17 residues. Looked up from germline, CDR1 is PRHDT and CDR2 is FYEKMQ (reference sequence). The CDR3 reads CASSLETGVIPQETQYF. Here the CDR3 DNA reads TGTGCCAGCAGCTTAGAGACAGGGGTCATCCCTCAAGAGACCCAGTACTTC.

V gene TRBV28 combines with J gene TRBJ2-2, with 11 positions matching TRBD1. The CDR3 length is 16 residues. V shed 6 bases and J 6 bases; nucleotides not matched to a gene: 9. Germline-derived CDR1 and CDR2 are MDHEN and SYDVKM. The CDR3 coding sequence is TGTGCCAGCAGGGGGGCAGGGACAGGGGGTTCCGGGGAGCTGTTTTTT. Its translation is CASRGAGTGGSGELFF.

This clone occurred once. The rearrangement joins TRBV19 to TRBJ2-7; 8 bases line up with TRBD2. J gave up 7 bases and V 6 bases, and 14 bases lay outside the gene matches. Looked up from germline, CDR1 is LNHDA and CDR2 is SQIVND (reference sequence). The CDR3 covers 15 residues. DNA of the CDR3: TGTGCCAGTAGGGTTATCAGCGGGAGCTGGCAGGAGCAGTACTTC. It codes for CASRVISGSWQEQYF.

This clone was recorded a few times. This chain uses TRBV19 with TRBJ2-1, with 8 bases aligning to TRBD2. The ends lost 7 bases at V and 6 bases at J; junction bases unmatched: 17. Per germline, CDR1 LNHDA and CDR2 SQIVND (reference sequence). The CDR3 is made up of 17 amino acids. The chain's CDR3 is CASTSALAAGEVNEQFF. The CDR3 nucleotides are TGTGCCAGTACCTCGGCGCTGGCAGCGGGAGAAGTCAATGAGCAGTTCTTC. The variable domain in full, with the rest retrieved from reference TRBV19 and TRBJ2-1, is DGGITQSPKYLFRKEGQNVTLSCEQNLNHDAMYWYRQDPGQGLRLIYYSQIVNDFQKGDIAEGYSVSREKKESFPLTVTSAQKNPTAFYLCASTSALAAGEVNEQFFGPGTRLTVL.

The rearrangement links TRBV2 to TRBJ2-1; TRBD2 matches 7 bases. Trimming took 8 bases from V and 9 from J; bases not matched to a gene: 10. This CDR3 is built from 13 residues. Germline V gene sequence: CDR1 SNHLY, CDR2 FYNNEI. CDR3: CASLWGGEGEQFF. The CDR3 bases are TGTGCCAGCTTATGGGGGGGGGAAGGTGAGCAGTTCTTC.

This clone was detected only once. V is TRBV9 and J is TRBJ1-1; no firm D call. The V and J ends lost 4 bases and 0 bases respectively, with 13 bases between them. Germline lookup yields CDR1 SGDLS and CDR2 YYNGEE. The CDR3 has 15 residues. CDR3 nucleotide sequence: TGTGCCAGCAGCCCCCTGGCGGAGTTGAACACTGAAGCTTTCTTT. Its protein is CASSPLAELNTEAFF.

The DNA for the CDR3 is TGCAGCGTTCTACAGGGGTCAGATACGCAGTATTTT. Translated, it gives CSVLQGSDTQYF. The V gene is TRBV29-1, the J gene TRBJ2-3; 7 nucleotides line up with TRBD1. Trimming took 5 bases from V and 4 from J; bases not matched to a gene: 3. CDR1 and CDR2 (germline): SQVTM, ANQGSEA. This CDR3 contains 12 residues.

The gene calls are TRBV6-1 and TRBJ2-5; possibly TRBD2 for D (6 bases). V lost 3 bases to trimming and J lost 5 bases, with 16 bases between them. This CDR3 has 15 residues. The V gene's germline CDR1 is MNHNS and CDR2 SASEGT. The CDR3 loop is CASSDEAWGRETQYF. CDR3 sequence (DNA): TGTGCCAGCAGTGACGAGGCCTGGGGGAGGGAGACCCAGTACTTC.

The CDR3, as DNA: TGCGCCAGCAGCTACAGCTTACAGGGAATGAGGGCAGATACGCAGTATTTT. Encoded protein: CASSYSLQGMRADTQYF. This chain uses TRBV5-1 with TRBJ2-3, with D possibly being TRBD1 (6 bases). Germline V gives CDR1 SGHRS, CDR2 YFSETQ. V lost 3 bases to trimming and J lost 4 bases, with 21 bases between them. The CDR3 is 17 residues long.

The rearrangement uses TRBV6-5 and TRBJ1-6; 8 bases are a match to TRBD1. This CDR3 spans 15 amino acids. Unmatched junction bases numbered 6, after V lost 4 bases and J lost 7 bases. Germline lookup yields CDR1 MNHEY and CDR2 SVGAGI. CDR3 residues: CASSFGQGGNSPLHF. Written as DNA, the CDR3 is TGTGCCAGCAGTTTCGGACAGGGCGGGAATTCACCCCTCCACTTT.

A few counts support this clone. Here the CDR3 reads CASSPQVSVGNTIYF. In nucleotides, the CDR3 is TGTGCCAGCAGCCCACAGGTATCGGTCGGAAACACCATATATTTT. The chain couples TRBV7-2 to TRBJ1-3; D possibly corresponds to TRBD1 (5 bases). CDR3 length: 15 amino acids. Germline assignment: CDR1 SGHTA and CDR2 FQGNSA. V was clipped by 5 bases and J by 4 bases, with 15 bases between them.

This clone was counted a few times. This sequence joins TRBV19 and TRBJ1-5; no reliable D call. CDR1 and CDR2 (germline): LNHDA, SQIVND (reference sequence). CDR3 length equals 14 residues. V lost 6 bases, J lost 4 bases, and 13 bases lay in between. The CDR3 nucleotides are TGTGCCAGTAGGCCTCGGGGTGGTAATCAGCCCCAGCATTTT. Translating it yields CASRPRGGNQPQHF.

The chain is built from TRBV4-2 and TRBJ2-1; D may be TRBD1 (5 bases). CDR3 length equals 16 residues. The germline V and J ends were trimmed by 0 bases and 0 bases, with 9 bases remaining between them. The germline CDR1 and CDR2 sequences are LGHNA and YNFKEQ. Here the CDR3 reads CASSQDRQGSYNEQFF. CDR3 nucleotides: TGTGCCAGCAGCCAAGATAGGCAGGGCTCCTACAATGAGCAGTTCTTC.

This chain links TRBV5-6 with TRBJ2-5; D is possibly TRBD1 (6 bases). Germline V gene sequence: CDR1 SGHDT, CDR2 YYEEEE. The CDR3 covers 17 residues. Trimming shortened V by 3 bases and J by 3 bases, and 21 bases separated the two germline ends. The CDR3 sequence is CASSSGLLRGGKETQYF. The CDR3 bases are TGTGCCAGCAGCTCCGGACTCCTCAGGGGTGGGAAAGAGACCCAGTACTTC.

The chain is built from TRBV7-8 and TRBJ1-1, with a tentative D call TRBD1 (5 bases). V was cut by 5 bases and J by 7 bases, with 17 bases left in between. Germline V gives CDR1 SGHVS, CDR2 FQNEAQ. CDR3 length: 14 residues. CDR3 sequence (DNA): TGTGCCAGCAGCCGTACAGGACCCTATGGTGAAGCTTTCTTT. Protein product: CASSRTGPYGEAFF.

The chain joins TRBV5-5 to TRBJ1-5; D call uncertain. With 0 bases removed from V and 7 bases from J, the gap between germline ends came to 11 bases. The CDR3 has 14 amino acids. The germline V gene has CDR1 SGHKS and CDR2 YYEKEE (reference sequence). The DNA for the CDR3 is TGTGCCAGCAGCTTGGGGCAGCCGGGGCAGCCCCAGCATTTT. It is translated as CASSLGQPGQPQHF.

J is TRBJ2-1 and V is TRBV15, with TRBD2 identical over 8 bases. Trimming cost V 3 bases and J 8 bases; bases outside gene matches: 15. CDR1 is LNHNV, CDR2 YYDKDF, per germline (reference sequence). This CDR3 has 17 residues. CDR3 DNA: TGTGCCACCAGCAGCGGGGGGGGGCGGGGCCGATTCGATGAGCAGTTCTTC. Its translation is CATSSGGGRGRFDEQFF.

The chain has TRBV6-1 and TRBJ2-3; TRBD2 might be the D (5 bases). The CDR3 runs 16 residues. V was cut by 4 bases and J by 1 base, with 15 bases left in between. CDR1 is MNHNS, CDR2 SASEGT, per germline. The CDR3 region has the DNA TGTGCCAGCAGTGCCCGCGGACTTGGGGGCACAGATACGCAGTATTTT. This encodes CASSARGLGGTDTQYF.

This clone was recorded a few times. V and J are TRBV10-3 and TRBJ1-5; 7 nucleotides align to TRBD1. From germline, CDR1 is ENHRY and CDR2 SYGVKD. The CDR3 extends over 14 amino acids. J gave up 3 bases and V 4 bases, and 3 bases lay outside the gene matches. CDR3 residues: CAISGDRLNQPQHF. The CDR3 DNA sequence: TGTGCCATCAGTGGGGACAGACTCAATCAGCCCCAGCATTTT.

This clone occurred a few times. J is TRBJ1-5 and V is TRBV5-4; 7 bases match TRBD1. V shed 0 bases, J shed 1 base, and the junction held 4 bases outside the gene matches. In germline, CDR1 is SGHNT, CDR2 YYREEE (reference sequence). This CDR3 comprises 16 residues. CDR3 protein: CASSLGGGDSNQPQHF. The CDR3 nucleotides read TGTGCCAGCAGCTTGGGAGGGGGCGACAGCAATCAGCCCCAGCATTTT. Together with reference TRBV5-4 and TRBJ1-5, the CDR3 gives the full variable domain: ETGVTQSPTHLIKTRGQQVTLRCSSQSGHNTVSWYQQALGQGPQFIFQYYREEENGRGNFPPRFSGLQFPNYSSELNVNALELDDSALYLCASSLGGGDSNQPQHFGDGTRLSIL.

The chain has TRBV4-2 and TRBJ1-1; D not resolved. V shed 4 bases and J shed 8 bases, with 17 bases lying between them. From germline, CDR1 is LGHNA and CDR2 YNFKEQ. The CDR3 consists of 14 residues. The CDR3 here is CASSLQIGGGEAFF. In DNA form, the CDR3 reads TGTGCCAGCAGCCTCCAAATTGGTGGAGGGGAAGCTTTCTTT.

The chain employs TRBV29-1 and TRBJ1-1; D is ambiguous. V lost 4 bases to trimming and J lost 7 bases, with 10 bases between them. The CDR3 sequence is 11 residues long. The V gene's germline CDR1 is SQVTM and CDR2 ANQGSEA. The CDR3 is CSVAGNLEAFF. CDR3 in DNA: TGCAGCGTTGCCGGGAATCTTGAAGCTTTCTTT.

The sample holds a few counts of this clone. A read error may produce the germline difference seen at one junction end. This chain links TRBV19 with TRBJ2-6, with TRBD2 identical over 12 bases. CDR3 size: 18 residues. CDR1 is LNHDA, CDR2 SQIVND, per germline (reference sequence). The CDR3 region has the DNA TGTGCCAGTAGTATAGGACTAGCGGGAGTACCTGGGGCCAACGGCCTGACTTTC. Its translation is CASSIGLAGVPGANGLTF.

In this sample, this clone turned up a few times. CDR3 in DNA: TGTGCCAGCAGCTTAGTAGCGGAATACAATGAGCAGTTCTTC. Its protein product is CASSLVAEYNEQFF. The chain combines TRBV7-9 with TRBJ2-1; tentative D call: TRBD2 (6 bases). Trimming took 1 base from V and 4 from J, leaving 8 bases between them. From germline, CDR1 is SEHNR and CDR2 FQNEAQ (reference sequence). This CDR3 is 14 amino acids long.

The chain couples TRBV5-6 to TRBJ1-3; 10 bases align to TRBD1. The CDR3 sequence is 15 residues long. CDR1 SGHDT and CDR2 YYEEEE come from the germline V gene. With V trimmed by 1 base and J by 8 bases, 6 bases remained unmatched. In DNA form, the CDR3 reads TGTGCCAGCAGCTTGAGAGGGACAGGGGAGTACACCATATATTTT. This sequence encodes CASSLRGTGEYTIYF. The variable domain in full, completed from reference TRBV5-6 and TRBJ1-3, reads DAGVTQSPTHLIKTRGQQVTLRCSPKSGHDTVSWYQQALGQGPQFIFQYYEEEERQRGNFPDRFSGHQFPNYSSELNVNALLLGDSALYLCASSLRGTGEYTIYFGEGSWLTVV.

The gene calls are TRBV9 and TRBJ1-1; 10 nucleotides align to TRBD1. V trimming: 0 bases; J trimming: 7 bases; junction bases outside the gene matches: 6. CDR3 length equals 15 residues. Germline V CDR1 and CDR2: SGDLS, YYNGEE. The CDR3 reads CASSVDGTGALEAFF. CDR3 DNA sequence: TGTGCCAGCAGCGTAGACGGGACAGGGGCCCTTGAAGCTTTCTTT.

This clone was counted between two and nine times. The J gene is TRBJ1-3, the V gene TRBV19; TRBD1 agrees at 8 bases. V was clipped by 6 bases and J by 1 base; unmatched bases: 5. This CDR3 is built from 15 residues. CDR1 is LNHDA and CDR2 is SQIVND in the germline V gene (reference sequence). The CDR3 sequence: CASRNRGGSGNTIYF. CDR3 coding DNA: TGTGCCAGTAGGAACAGGGGGGGTTCTGGAAACACCATATATTTT.

This chain connects TRBV10-3 to TRBJ2-5, with TRBD2 matching 10 bases. CDR3 length equals 15 residues. J lost 4 bases, V lost 5 bases, and 7 bases had no gene match. Germline V gene sequence: CDR1 ENHRY, CDR2 SYGVKD. This chain's CDR3 is CAISSGLAARETQYF. For the CDR3, the DNA is TGTGCCATCAGTTCCGGACTAGCGGCTCGAGAGACCCAGTACTTC.

The chain has TRBV13 and TRBJ2-1; TRBD1 aligns across 8 bases. This CDR3 is built from 14 residues. The V segment lost 5 bases and the J segment 5 bases; nucleotides outside the gene matches: 5. Germline lookup yields CDR1 PRHDT and CDR2 FYEKMQ (reference sequence). The DNA of the CDR3 is TGTGCCAGCAGCGCTTACAGGGGGAACAATGAGCAGTTCTTC. This codes for CASSAYRGNNEQFF. The full variable domain, with the rest looked up from reference TRBV13 and TRBJ2-1, is AAGVIQSPRHLIKEKRETATLKCYPIPRHDTVYWYQQGPGQDPQFLISFYEKMQSDKGSIPDRFSAQQFSDYHSELNMSSLELGDSALYFCASSAYRGNNEQFFGPGTRLTVL.

This chain links TRBV28 with TRBJ1-4, with 12 positions matching TRBD1. CDR1 is MDHEN, CDR2 SYDVKM, per germline. This CDR3 comprises 17 residues. V lost 10 bases to trimming and J lost 2 bases; unmatched junction nucleotides: 11. CDR3 in amino acids: CATNEYGTGGTNEKLFF. The CDR3, as DNA: TGTGCCACCAATGAATACGGGACAGGGGGCACTAATGAAAAACTGTTTTTT.